This T cell receptor beta chain was recorded in a study of blood T cell repertoires in COVID-19. Study overall: The United States, Italy and Spain provided the acute and convalescent COVID-19 samples. The analysed material was cDNA or gDNA that came from T cells, B-cell-depleted T cells, or PBMCs.

In the source study's methods: Reference gene primer amplification gave nucleated cell count estimates. The assay was immunoSEQ multiplex PCR, and TCRdb's table has in-frame clones only and misses some. V, J and clone size derive from that table, while D and trimming were established from the DNA sequence. The sample holds 95,000 to 110,000 clones, about 91% seen once. Germline CDR1 MDHEN, CDR2 SYDVKM. The CDR3 runs to 15 residues. V was cut by 3 bases and J by 0 bases, with 9 bases left in between. The sequenced sample consisted of peripheral blood. The clonotype originates from a man aged 45 to 65 with active or convalescent COVID-19. V is TRBV28 and J is TRBJ1-3; tentative D call: TRBD1 (6 bases). DNA of the CDR3: TGTGCCAGCAGTTTCCCACAGGGCTCTGGAAACACCATATATTTT. Its protein product is CASSFPQGSGNTIYF. Variable domain in full (rest from reference TRBV28 and TRBJ1-3): DVKVTQSSRYLVKRTGEKVFLECVQDMDHENMFWYRQDPGLGLRLIYFSYDVKMKEKGDIPEGYSVSREKKERFSLILESASTNQTSMYLCASSFPQGSGNTIYFGEGSWLTVV.